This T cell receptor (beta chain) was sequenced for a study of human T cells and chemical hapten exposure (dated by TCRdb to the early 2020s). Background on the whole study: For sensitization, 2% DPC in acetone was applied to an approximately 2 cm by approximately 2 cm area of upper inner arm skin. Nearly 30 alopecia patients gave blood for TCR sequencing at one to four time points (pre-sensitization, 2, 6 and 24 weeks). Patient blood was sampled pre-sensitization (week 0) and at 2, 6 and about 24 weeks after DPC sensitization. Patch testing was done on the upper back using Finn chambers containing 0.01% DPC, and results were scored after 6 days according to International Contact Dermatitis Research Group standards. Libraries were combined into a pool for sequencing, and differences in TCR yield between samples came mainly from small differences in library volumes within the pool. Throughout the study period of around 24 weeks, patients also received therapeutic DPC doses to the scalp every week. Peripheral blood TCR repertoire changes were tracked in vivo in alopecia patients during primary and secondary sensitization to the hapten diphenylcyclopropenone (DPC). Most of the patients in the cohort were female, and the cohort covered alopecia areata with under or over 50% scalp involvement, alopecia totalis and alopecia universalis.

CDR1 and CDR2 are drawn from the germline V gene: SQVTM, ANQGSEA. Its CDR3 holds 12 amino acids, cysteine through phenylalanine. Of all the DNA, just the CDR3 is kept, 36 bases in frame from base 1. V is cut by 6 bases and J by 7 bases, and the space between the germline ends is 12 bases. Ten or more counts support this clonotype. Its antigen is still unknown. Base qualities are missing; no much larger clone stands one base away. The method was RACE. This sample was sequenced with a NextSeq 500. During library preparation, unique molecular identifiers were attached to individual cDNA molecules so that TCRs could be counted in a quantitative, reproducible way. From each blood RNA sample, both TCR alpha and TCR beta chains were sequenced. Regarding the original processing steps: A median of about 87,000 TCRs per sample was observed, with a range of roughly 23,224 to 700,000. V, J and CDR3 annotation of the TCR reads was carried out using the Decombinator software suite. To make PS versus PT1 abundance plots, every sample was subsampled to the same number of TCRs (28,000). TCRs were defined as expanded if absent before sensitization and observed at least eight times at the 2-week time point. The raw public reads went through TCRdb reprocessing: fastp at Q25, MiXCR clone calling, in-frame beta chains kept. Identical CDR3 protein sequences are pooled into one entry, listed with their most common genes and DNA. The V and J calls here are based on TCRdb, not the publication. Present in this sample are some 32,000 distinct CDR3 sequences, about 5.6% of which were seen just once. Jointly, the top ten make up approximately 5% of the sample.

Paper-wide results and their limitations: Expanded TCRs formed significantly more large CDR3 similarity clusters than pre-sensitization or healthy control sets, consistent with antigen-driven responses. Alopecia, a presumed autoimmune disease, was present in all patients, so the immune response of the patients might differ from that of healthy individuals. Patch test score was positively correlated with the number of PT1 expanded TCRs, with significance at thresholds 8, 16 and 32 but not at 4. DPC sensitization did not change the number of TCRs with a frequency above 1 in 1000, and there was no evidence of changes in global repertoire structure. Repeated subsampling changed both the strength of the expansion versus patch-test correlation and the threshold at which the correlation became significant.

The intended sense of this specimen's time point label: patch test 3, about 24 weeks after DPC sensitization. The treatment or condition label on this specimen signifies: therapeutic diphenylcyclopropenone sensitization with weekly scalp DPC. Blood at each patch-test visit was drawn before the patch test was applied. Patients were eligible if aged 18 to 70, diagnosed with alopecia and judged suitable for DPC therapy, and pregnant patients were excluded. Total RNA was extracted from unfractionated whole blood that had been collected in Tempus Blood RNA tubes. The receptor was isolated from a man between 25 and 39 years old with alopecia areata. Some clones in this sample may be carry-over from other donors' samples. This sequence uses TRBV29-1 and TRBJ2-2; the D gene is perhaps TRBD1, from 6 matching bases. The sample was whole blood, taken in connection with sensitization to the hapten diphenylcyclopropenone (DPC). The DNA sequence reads TGCAGCGTAAGGACAGACGGCGGGGAGCTGTTTTTT. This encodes CSVRTDGGELFF.